The present T cell receptor beta chain was sequenced within a study of blood T cell repertoires in COVID-19. At the level of the study: The origin of the acute and convalescent COVID-19 samples was the United States, Italy and Spain. Sources were T cells, B-cell-depleted T cells, or PBMCs; the material itself was cDNA or gDNA.

Under the authors' procedure: Estimation of nucleated cell counts relied on the amplification of reference gene primers. Here immunoSEQ multiplex PCR was the method, and the copy in TCRdb shows in-frame clones only, minus some. V and J calls and clone size come straight from that table; D and trimming were deduced from the DNA. The table has about 92,000 clones, 72% seen once; the top ten hold around 24%. Looked up from germline, CDR1 is SGHNT and CDR2 is YYREEE (reference sequence). There are 15 residues in the CDR3. The V and J ends lost 0 bases and 4 bases respectively, with 8 bases between them. The V call is TRBV5-4, the J call TRBJ1-6; D not certain. This TCR derives from a woman aged 55-75 years in a cohort sampled during active or convalescent COVID-19. Sequenced material: peripheral blood. The CDR3 DNA reads TGTGCCAGCAGCTTGGTGGGCCAGTATAATTCACCCCTCCACTTT. Encoded protein: CASSLVGQYNSPLHF.